Sequencing of this TCR beta chain was carried out in a study of T-cell reconstitution after alpha-beta-depleted transplantation in children. Molecular barcoding with unique molecular identifiers was used for the TCRbeta library. TCRdb re-analysed the PCR reads in MiXCR, keeping a single row per CDR3 protein. The repertoire has 250,000 to 400,000 distinct CDR3 sequences, around 25% of them found once; the top ten carry 9.5% to 12%. Study-wide findings and caveats: Newly generated T cells supplied most T-cell counts and diversity one year post-transplant.

This clonotype has more than one count but fewer than ten. Its antigen is undetermined. Trimming took 3 bases from V and 1 from J; bases not matched to a gene: 10. From germline, CDR1 is SGHVS and CDR2 FNYEAQ. The CDR3 spans 17 residues. The chain recombines TRBV7-6 with TRBJ2-7; 9 nucleotides agree with TRBD2. The sequenced sample was PBMCs, mostly from graft donor cells, obtained 180 days after TCRalphabeta/CD19-depleted stem cell transplant. This TCR derives from a male patient between 5 and 17 years old who had a stem cell transplant for acute lymphoblastic leukemia, so the T cells may come from the graft donor. The CDR3: CASSFESLAGTSYEQYF. The DNA of the CDR3 is TGTGCCAGCAGCTTCGAATCTCTAGCGGGAACTTCCTACGAGCAGTACTTC.